This TCR beta chain is from a study of shared T cell receptors in the human thymus. The data were produced by immunoSEQ multiplex PCR, yet TCRdb's version contains in-frame clones alone and is incomplete. The sample carries around 67,000 clones, about 95% recorded once. V was cut by 4 bases and J by 3 bases, with 22 bases left in between. Germline V lookup: CDR1 MGHRA, CDR2 YSYEKL. There are 17 residues in the CDR3. This TCR was recovered from a human donor. Specimen: thymocytes. The rearrangement joins TRBV4-1 to TRBJ2-7; the D gene is possibly TRBD1 (5 bases). The CDR3 reads CASSRAPVGHACYEQYF. DNA for the CDR3: TGCGCCAGCAGCCGCGCTCCGGTGGGGCATGCATGCTACGAGCAGTACTTC.